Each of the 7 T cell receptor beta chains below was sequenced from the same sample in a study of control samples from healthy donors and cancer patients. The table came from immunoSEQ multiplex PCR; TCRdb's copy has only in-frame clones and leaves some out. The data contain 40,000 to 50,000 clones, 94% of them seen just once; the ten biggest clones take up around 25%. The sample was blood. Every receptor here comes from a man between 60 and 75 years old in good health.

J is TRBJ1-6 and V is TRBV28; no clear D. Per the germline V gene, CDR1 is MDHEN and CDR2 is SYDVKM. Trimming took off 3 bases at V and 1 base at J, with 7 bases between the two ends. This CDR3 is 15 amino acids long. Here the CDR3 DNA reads TGTGCCAGCAGTTTGGGGAGATCCTATAATTCACCCCTCCACTTT. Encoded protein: CASSLGRSYNSPLHF.

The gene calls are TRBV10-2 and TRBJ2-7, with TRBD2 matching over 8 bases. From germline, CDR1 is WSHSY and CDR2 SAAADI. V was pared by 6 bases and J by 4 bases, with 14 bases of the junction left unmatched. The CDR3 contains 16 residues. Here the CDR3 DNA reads TGCGCCAGCAGGGGGGCCGGGGGGGCCTTTAGGTACGAGCAGTACTTC. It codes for CASRGAGGAFRYEQYF.

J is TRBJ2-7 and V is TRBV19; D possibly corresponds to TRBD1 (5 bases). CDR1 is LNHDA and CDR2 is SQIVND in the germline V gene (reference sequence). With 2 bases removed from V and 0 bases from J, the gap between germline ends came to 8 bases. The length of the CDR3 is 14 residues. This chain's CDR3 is CASSITGSSYEQYF. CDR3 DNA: TGTGCCAGTAGTATAACAGGAAGCTCCTACGAGCAGTACTTC.

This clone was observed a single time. The CDR3 loop is CASSSDAGGTEAFF. CDR3 coding DNA: TGTGCCAGCAGTTCCGACGCTGGGGGCACTGAAGCTTTCTTT. J is TRBJ1-1 and V is TRBV28, with D perhaps TRBD1 (5 bases). The ends were cut back, 4 bases at V and 4 bases at J, with 13 bases in the middle. The CDR3 is 14 amino acids. Looked up from germline, CDR1 is MDHEN and CDR2 is SYDVKM.

The CDR3, as DNA: TGTGCCAGCAGTGAAGGGCACAGGGGACAGAACACCATATATTTT. It yields the protein CASSEGHRGQNTIYF. The rearrangement uses TRBV2 and TRBJ1-3; 7 bases fit TRBD1. The CDR3 spans 15 residues. V dropped 1 base and J dropped 7; count of bases not matched to a gene: 7. The germline V gene encodes CDR1 SNHLY and CDR2 FYNNEI.

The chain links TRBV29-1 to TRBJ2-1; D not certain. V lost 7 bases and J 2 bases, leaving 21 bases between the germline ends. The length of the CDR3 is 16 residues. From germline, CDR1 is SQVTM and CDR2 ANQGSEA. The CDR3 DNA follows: TGCAGCGGGAAAGGTGGTGGTAAGCAAACCTACAATGAGCAGTTCTTC. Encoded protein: CSGKGGGKQTYNEQFF.

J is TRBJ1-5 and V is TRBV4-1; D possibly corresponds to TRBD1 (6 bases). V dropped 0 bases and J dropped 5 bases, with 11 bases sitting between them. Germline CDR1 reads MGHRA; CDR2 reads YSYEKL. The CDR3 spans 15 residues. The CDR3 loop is CASSQESGQYQPQHF. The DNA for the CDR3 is TGCGCCAGCAGCCAAGAATCTGGACAGTATCAGCCCCAGCATTTT.